A selection of T cell receptor beta chains follows, all from one sample in a study of preoperative IRX-2 immunotherapy in early breast cancer. Method: immunoSEQ multiplex PCR; TCRdb's copy keeps in-frame clones and lacks some. The table includes 75,000 to 100,000 clones, 86% detected once. Sequenced material: tumor tissue, taken after IRX-2 immunotherapy. The source of these receptors is a human donor with breast cancer. The CDR3 runs from the conserved cysteine through the conserved F or W. The D gene is left open where the match is weak. For some rows the clone size is stated as once, few or many, or as a class when expanded; others skip it.

clone_size: -
cdr3_length: 13
v_call: TRBV19
j_call: TRBJ2-7
d_call: -
cdr3_nt: TGTGCCAGTAGCCCGGGCAGGACCTACGAGCAGTACTTC
cdr3_aa: CASSPGRTYEQYF

clone_size: -
cdr3_length: 16
v_call: TRBV6-8
j_call: TRBJ1-3
d_call: TRBD1
cdr3_nt: TGTGCCATCAGTGCTGACAGGGATGGAGCTGGAAACACCATATATTTT
cdr3_aa: CAISADRDGAGNTIYF

clone_size: few
cdr3_length: 16
v_call: TRBV14
j_call: TRBJ1-1
d_call: -
cdr3_nt: TGTGCCAGCAGCCGGGGGCAAGGGCCTTTGAACACTGAAGCTTTCTTT
cdr3_aa: CASSRGQGPLNTEAFF

clone_size: -
cdr3_length: 15
v_call: TRBV27
j_call: TRBJ2-5
d_call: TRBD1
cdr3_nt: TGTGCCACCAGTGATCAACAGGGGCCCCAAGAGACCCAGTACTTC
cdr3_aa: CATSDQQGPQETQYF

clone_size: few
cdr3_length: 17
v_call: TRBV10-1
j_call: TRBJ1-3
d_call: -
cdr3_nt: TGCGCCAGCAGCCCGGGATCCGGGGCCTCCTCTGGAAACACCATATATTTT
cdr3_aa: CASSPGSGASSGNTIYF

clone_size: -
cdr3_length: 14
v_call: TRBV5-1
j_call: TRBJ2-5
d_call: -
cdr3_nt: TGCGCCAGCAGCCGAGGGGGGGAACAAGAGACCCAGTACTTC
cdr3_aa: CASSRGGEQETQYF

clone_size: -
cdr3_length: 12
v_call: TRBV29-1
j_call: TRBJ2-7
d_call: TRBD2
cdr3_nt: TGCAGCGTGGGGAGCGGGGGGGACGAGCAGTACTTC
cdr3_aa: CSVGSGGDEQYF

clone_size: -
cdr3_length: 19
v_call: TRBV11-3
j_call: TRBJ2-4
d_call: -
cdr3_nt: TGTGCCAGCAGCCCTCGAGGGAGTTGGGGGAGCGGGGCCAAAAACATTCAGTACTTC
cdr3_aa: CASSPRGSWGSGAKNIQYF

clone_size: few
cdr3_length: 14
v_call: TRBV6-8
j_call: TRBJ1-1
d_call: -
cdr3_nt: TGTGCCAGCAGTTACGGGGGGCAGGGGACTGAAGCTTTCTTT
cdr3_aa: CASSYGGQGTEAFF

clone_size: -
cdr3_length: 15
v_call: TRBV18
j_call: TRBJ2-5
d_call: TRBD2
cdr3_nt: TGTGCCAGCTCCCGAGGACTAGCGGGGGATAAGACCCAGTACTTC
cdr3_aa: CASSRGLAGDKTQYF

clone_size: -
cdr3_length: 17
v_call: TRBV5-1
j_call: TRBJ2-3
d_call: -
cdr3_nt: TGCGCCAGCGGAACGTCGAGCGTCCCCGCTATCACAGATACGCAGTATTTT
cdr3_aa: CASGTSSVPAITDTQYF

clone_size: -
cdr3_length: 12
v_call: TRBV12-5
j_call: TRBJ1-1
d_call: -
cdr3_nt: TGTGCTAGTGCCCTAGAGATCGGTGAAGCTTTCTTT
cdr3_aa: CASALEIGEAFF

clone_size: -
cdr3_length: 14
v_call: TRBV19
j_call: TRBJ1-5
d_call: -
cdr3_nt: TGTGCCAGCACCTATGGGATTAGCAATCAGCCCCAGCATTTT
cdr3_aa: CASTYGISNQPQHF

clone_size: -
cdr3_length: 12
v_call: TRBV19
j_call: TRBJ2-2
d_call: -
cdr3_nt: TGTGCCAGTAGCGCCCTCGGGGGTGAGCTGTTTTTT
cdr3_aa: CASSALGGELFF

clone_size: -
cdr3_length: 12
v_call: TRBV9
j_call: TRBJ1-1
d_call: -
cdr3_nt: TGTGCCAGCAGCTTACAGAACACTGAAGCTTTCTTT
cdr3_aa: CASSLQNTEAFF

clone_size: -
cdr3_length: 13
v_call: TRBV12-5
j_call: TRBJ2-7
d_call: TRBD2
cdr3_nt: TGTGCTAGTGCCCTAGCGGGATCCTACGAGCAGTACTTC
cdr3_aa: CASALAGSYEQYF

clone_size: -
cdr3_length: 14
v_call: TRBV29-1
j_call: TRBJ2-7
d_call: TRBD1
cdr3_nt: TGCAGCGTTGAAGAGGCAACAGGGGCCTACGAGCAGTACTTC
cdr3_aa: CSVEEATGAYEQYF

clone_size: once
cdr3_length: 12
v_call: TRBV29-1
j_call: TRBJ2-5
d_call: -
cdr3_nt: TGCAGCGTTGGGGAAGCGCAAGAGACCCAGTACTTC
cdr3_aa: CSVGEAQETQYF

clone_size: once
cdr3_length: 14
v_call: TRBV6-8
j_call: TRBJ1-6
d_call: -
cdr3_nt: TGTGCCAGCAGTTACAAGGTCTATAATTCACCCCTCCACTTT
cdr3_aa: CASSYKVYNSPLHF

clone_size: -
cdr3_length: 16
v_call: TRBV30
j_call: TRBJ2-2
d_call: -
cdr3_nt: TGTGCCTGGAGTCCCCCTGGGGGGGCTGCCACCGGGGAGCTGTTTTTT
cdr3_aa: CAWSPPGGAATGELFF

clone_size: -
cdr3_length: 14
v_call: TRBV18
j_call: TRBJ1-1
d_call: TRBD1
cdr3_nt: TGTGCCAGCTCACCACCGGGACAGGGACCTGAAGCTTTCTTT
cdr3_aa: CASSPPGQGPEAFF

clone_size: -
cdr3_length: 13
v_call: TRBV30
j_call: TRBJ1-2
d_call: -
cdr3_nt: TGTGCCTGCCGAATAGATAGGCGGTATGGCTACACCTTC
cdr3_aa: CACRIDRRYGYTF

clone_size: -
cdr3_length: 13
v_call: TRBV6-9
j_call: TRBJ1-5
d_call: -
cdr3_nt: TGTGCCAGCAGTGAGGAGGTGAATCAGCCCCAGCATTTT
cdr3_aa: CASSEEVNQPQHF

clone_size: -
cdr3_length: 17
v_call: TRBV5-1
j_call: TRBJ2-6
d_call: -
cdr3_nt: TGCGCCAGCAGCTTGGGATCGGCCAACTCTGGGGCCAACGTCCTGACTTTC
cdr3_aa: CASSLGSANSGANVLTF

clone_size: -
cdr3_length: 14
v_call: TRBV11-3
j_call: TRBJ2-6
d_call: -
cdr3_nt: TGTGCCAGCAGCTTGAAACCTGGGGCCAACGTCCTGACTTTC
cdr3_aa: CASSLKPGANVLTF

clone_size: many
cdr3_length: 14
v_call: TRBV11-3
j_call: TRBJ1-2
d_call: -
cdr3_nt: TGTGCCAGCAGCTCCCGTAGGCCAGGGGATGGCTACACCTTC
cdr3_aa: CASSSRRPGDGYTF

clone_size: -
cdr3_length: 14
v_call: TRBV28
j_call: TRBJ1-1
d_call: -
cdr3_nt: TGTGCCAGCAGTTCCGGATCTTGGGACACTGAAGCTTTCTTT
cdr3_aa: CASSSGSWDTEAFF

clone_size: once
cdr3_length: 14
v_call: TRBV5-1
j_call: TRBJ2-7
d_call: -
cdr3_nt: TGCGCCAGCAGCTTGGAACAGACGTCCTACGAGCAGTACTTC
cdr3_aa: CASSLEQTSYEQYF

clone_size: -
cdr3_length: 14
v_call: TRBV10-3
j_call: TRBJ1-2
d_call: -
cdr3_nt: TGTGCCATCAGTGAGTCTGACGGGATGCTTGGCTACACCTTC
cdr3_aa: CAISESDGMLGYTF

clone_size: -
cdr3_length: 13
v_call: TRBV19
j_call: TRBJ1-4
d_call: -
cdr3_nt: TGTGCCACCCGAGGCCCAACTAATGAAAAACTGTTTTTT
cdr3_aa: CATRGPTNEKLFF

clone_size: -
cdr3_length: 12
v_call: TRBV28
j_call: TRBJ1-5
d_call: -
cdr3_nt: TGTGCCAGCAGTCTACAGCAGGGTTCCCAGCATTTT
cdr3_aa: CASSLQQGSQHF

clone_size: -
cdr3_length: 14
v_call: TRBV1
j_call: TRBJ2-2
d_call: -
cdr3_nt: TGCGCCAGCAGCCAAGAACCGCAGGCCGGGGAGCTGTTTTTT
cdr3_aa: CASSQEPQAGELFF

clone_size: -
cdr3_length: 12
v_call: TRBV6-8
j_call: TRBJ1-2
d_call: -
cdr3_nt: TGTGCCAGCACCAGAAACCGGGATGGCTACACCTTC
cdr3_aa: CASTRNRDGYTF

clone_size: -
cdr3_length: 14
v_call: TRBV6-8
j_call: TRBJ1-1
d_call: TRBD1
cdr3_nt: TGTGCCAGCAGTTCGACAGGGGTAGAGGAAGAAGCTTTCTTT
cdr3_aa: CASSSTGVEEEAFF

clone_size: few
cdr3_length: 16
v_call: TRBV15
j_call: TRBJ2-3
d_call: TRBD1
cdr3_nt: TGTGCCACCAGCCGGACAGGGGGCTATGGCACAGATACGCAGTATTTT
cdr3_aa: CATSRTGGYGTDTQYF

clone_size: -
cdr3_length: 14
v_call: TRBV29-1
j_call: TRBJ2-3
d_call: -
cdr3_nt: TGCAGCGTACCCCGGGTAGCAGGTCGGGATACGCAGTATTTT
cdr3_aa: CSVPRVAGRDTQYF

clone_size: -
cdr3_length: 15
v_call: TRBV6-8
j_call: TRBJ1-2
d_call: TRBD1
cdr3_nt: TGTGCCAGCAGGGCCCTGGGACAGGGGAGCTATGGCTACACCTTC
cdr3_aa: CASRALGQGSYGYTF

clone_size: -
cdr3_length: 12
v_call: TRBV6-8
j_call: TRBJ1-1
d_call: -
cdr3_nt: TGTGCCAGCAGTCGAGGGACAACTGAAGCTTTCTTT
cdr3_aa: CASSRGTTEAFF

clone_size: few
cdr3_length: 18
v_call: TRBV5-1
j_call: TRBJ2-5
d_call: TRBD2
cdr3_nt: TGCGCCAGCAGCTTGGGCTCGGGAAGCGGGGGGTTCCAAGAGACCCAGTACTTC
cdr3_aa: CASSLGSGSGGFQETQYF